The sequence of this TCR beta chain was determined in a study of blood T cell repertoires in COVID-19 (dated by TCRdb to the early 2020s). Turning to the overall study: Samples from collaborators originated in the United States, Italy and Spain and spanned both the acute and convalescent phases of COVID-19. The prospective study material was composed of cDNA or gDNA derived from T cells, B-cell-depleted T cells, or PBMCs. Subjects who had been exposed to COVID-19, were actively infected with it, or had recovered from it provided the deeply sampled blood TCRbeta repertoires that made up the dataset. A freely available public database, intended as a resource for researchers studying the immune response to SARS-CoV-2, is where the repertoires were released. Samples were obtained from the ongoing ImmuneRACE study (first 160 participants) and from 1,200 or so subjects provided by 6 global collaborators. Sample metadata almost always included a de-identified subject ID, COVID-19 status, age in years and sex. HLA class I and class II types, where available, came from metadata supplied by the sample provider rather than from assay-based typing.

Turning to this clone: It lacks a known antigen. No quality values exist for individual bases; no much larger clone is one base distant.

V loses 7 bases at its end and J loses 4 bases; junction bases beyond the gene matches: 15. The CDR3 contains 17 residues, cysteine and phenylalanine counted. CDR3 DNA only is kept here, 51 bases in frame from base 1. CDR1 and CDR2 (LNHDA, SQIVND) derive from the germline V gene (reference sequence). Whole blood was collected in K2EDTA tubes by collaborating institutions according to the institutions' own protocols. For TCRbeta analysis, collaborators shipped samples as frozen whole blood, isolated PBMCs, or DNA extracted from either of those sample types. TCRbeta CDR3 regions were amplified from genomic DNA using the immunoSEQ Assay, a bias-controlled multiplex PCR. The original pipeline was this. Within the assay, amplification of reference gene primers was used to estimate how many nucleated cells each sample contained. To quantify the absolute abundance of each unique TCRbeta CDR3 rearrangement, sequence reads were collapsed and filtered. Productive Simpson clonality was computed per sample as the square root of Simpson's diversity index over productive rearrangements. TCRdb limited this immuneACCESS table to in-frame rearrangements with V and J called. A share of clones is missing; checked studies link under half to unresolved V genes, and the rest is unexplained. The DNA was the basis for D and trimming; V, J and clone size are from that table. In all, the sample holds 200,000 to 300,000 clones, and about 85% of those were seen once. Just under 6.5% of the sample is in the top ten clones.

Summary of the overall study and its limitations: Clinical and demographic metadata were provided uncurated, with the amount varying by source and participant.

The receptor was isolated from a woman between 55 and 75 years old with active or convalescent COVID-19. The rearrangement combines TRBV19 with TRBJ2-1, with 8 junctional bases fitting TRBD1. The sequenced sample was peripheral blood. The CDR3 protein sequence reads: CASTTGGWTGLYNEQFF. The DNA is as follows: TGTGCCAGTACCACTGGTGGGTGGACAGGGCTATACAATGAGCAGTTCTTC.